Following are 24 T cell receptor beta chains from one sample sequenced in a study of T cell responses to AZD1222 COVID-19 vaccine. Repertoires were generated with immunoSEQ multiplex PCR, while TCRdb's copy carries only in-frame clones and drops some. This sample carries approximately 94,000 clones, about 85% of them seen once, and the ten largest clones take about 1.7%. This specimen consisted of peripheral blood, obtained on day 0 of AZD1222 vaccination. These receptors all come from an adult in good health.

The chain joins TRBV12-3 or TRBV12-4 to TRBJ1-1; perhaps TRBD1 as D (6 bases). This CDR3 contains 13 residues. V was shortened by 7 bases and J by 1 base, with 10 bases between the two germline ends. The CDR3 DNA follows: TGTGCCAGCACCAGGACAGCGAACACTGAAGCTTTCTTT. Encoded protein: CASTRTANTEAFF.

This clone was seen a handful of times. The chain has TRBV7-9 and TRBJ2-7, with 7 bases identical to TRBD2. In germline, CDR1 is SEHNR, CDR2 FQNEAQ (reference sequence). The junction had 6 bases not matched to a gene; V was cut back by 1 base and J by 3 bases. This CDR3 comprises 15 residues. The chain's CDR3 is CASSLGSGWGYEQYF. CDR3 nucleotides: TGTGCCAGCAGCTTAGGTAGCGGGTGGGGCTACGAGCAGTACTTC.

Only a few counts were recorded for this clone. The rearrangement joins TRBV29-1 to TRBJ1-2; 7 bases match TRBD1. CDR1 SQVTM and CDR2 ANQGSEA come from the germline V gene. The CDR3 totals 14 residues. J lost 4 bases, V lost 2 bases, and 7 bases had no gene match. The CDR3 DNA sequence: TGCAGCGTTGAACATAGGGACAGAAGCTATGGCTACACCTTC. This encodes CSVEHRDRSYGYTF. Supplemented by reference TRBV29-1 and TRBJ1-2, the full variable domain reads SAVISQKPSRDICQRGTSLTIQCQVDSQVTMMFWYRQQPGQSLTLIATANQGSEATYESGFVIDKFPISRPNLTFSTLTVSNMSPEDSSIYLCSVEHRDRSYGYTFGSGTRLTVV.

V and J are TRBV6-6 and TRBJ2-5; 7 positions agree with TRBD2. This CDR3 has 16 residues. The junction had 10 bases not matched to a gene; V was cut back by 4 bases and J by 2 bases. CDR1 and CDR2 (germline): MNHNY, SVGAGI (reference sequence). The CDR3 sequence is CASSWGVGGGQETQYF. CDR3 nucleotides: TGTGCCAGCAGTTGGGGCGTTGGGGGGGGGCAAGAGACCCAGTACTTC.

J is TRBJ1-2 and V is TRBV28, with TRBD1 matching 11 bases. The CDR3 length is 13 residues. With 5 bases clipped from V and 7 bases from J, the junction kept 3 bases outside the gene matches. CDR1 is MDHEN, CDR2 SYDVKM, per germline. The CDR3 protein is CASSPGQGGGYTF. In nucleotides, the CDR3 is TGTGCCAGCAGTCCGGGACAGGGGGGTGGCTACACCTTC.

This sequence joins TRBV7-8 and TRBJ1-5, with D hard to call. V was trimmed by 7 bases and J by 2 bases, leaving 12 bases between them. CDR1 and CDR2 from the germline V gene are SGHVS and FQNEAQ. The CDR3 consists of 14 residues. As DNA, the CDR3 is TGTGCCAGCACGGTCGGGATTGGCAATCAGCCCCAGCATTTT. This translates into CASTVGIGNQPQHF.

This clone was seen a single time. The chain couples TRBV27 to TRBJ2-1; D is unresolved. CDR3 length: 15 amino acids. V was pared by 6 bases and J by 3 bases, with 15 bases between. The germline V gene encodes CDR1 MNHEY and CDR2 SMNVEV (reference sequence). The CDR3: CASSPFGEFYNEQFF. DNA of the CDR3: TGTGCCAGCAGCCCCTTTGGAGAATTCTACAATGAGCAGTTCTTC.

This clone was seen once. Written as DNA, the CDR3 is TGTGCCAGCAGCATCCCCCGGGGCGACGACCACGAGCAGTACTTC. Translating it yields CASSIPRGDDHEQYF. V is TRBV21-1 and J is TRBJ2-7. TRBV21-1 counts as a pseudogene. The CDR3 has 15 residues.

This clone has a single count. The CDR3 DNA reads TGTGCCAGCAGCTTGGGGTCGGGCAGCTTCAATCAGCCCCAGCATTTT. Translating it yields CASSLGSGSFNQPQHF. V is TRBV5-6 and J is TRBJ1-5; D remains ambiguous. The germline V gene encodes CDR1 SGHDT and CDR2 YYEEEE. The CDR3 is made up of 16 amino acids. Trimming removed 0 bases from V and 3 bases from J, with 13 bases in between.

This rearrangement joins TRBV30 to TRBJ1-6; D call uncertain. V lost 2 bases and J lost 1, with 6 bases in between. This CDR3 has 14 residues. In germline, CDR1 is GTSNPN, CDR2 SVGIG (reference sequence). This CDR3 reads CAWSLLSYNSPLHF. The CDR3 coding sequence is TGTGCCTGGAGTTTGTTGTCCTATAATTCACCCCTCCACTTT.

The rearrangement joins TRBV11-2 to TRBJ2-5; 8 nucleotides match TRBD1. The CDR3 has 15 amino acids. V dropped 0 bases and J dropped 5; count of bases not matched to a gene: 5. The germline V gene has CDR1 SGHAT and CDR2 FQNNGV. This CDR3 is CASSLDGQGRETQYF. The CDR3, as DNA: TGTGCCAGCAGCTTAGATGGACAGGGAAGGGAGACCCAGTACTTC.

The chain combines TRBV27 with TRBJ1-1; D unresolved. CDR3 length: 15 residues. Germline V gene sequence: CDR1 MNHEY, CDR2 SMNVEV (reference sequence). The germline V and J ends were trimmed by 1 base and 1 base, with 10 bases remaining between them. DNA for the CDR3: TGTGCCAGCAGTTTATTTGACCCGGCGAACACTGAAGCTTTCTTT. Residues: CASSLFDPANTEAFF.

This clone was counted a single time. The chain joins TRBV9 to TRBJ1-1, with 8 nucleotides matching TRBD1. The CDR3 has 15 amino acids. Germline-derived CDR1 and CDR2 are SGDLS and YYNGEE. Trimming at V came to 0 bases and at J to 0 bases, leaving 1 base not matched to a gene. The CDR3 bases are TGTGCCAGCAGCGTAGGGGGACAGGTGAACACTGAAGCTTTCTTT. Translation gives CASSVGGQVNTEAFF.

The rearrangement uses TRBV5-1 and TRBJ2-7; no clear D. The CDR3 has 17 residues. Germline CDR1 is SGHRS and CDR2 is YFSETQ. The V and J ends lost 0 bases and 1 base respectively, with 17 bases between them. The CDR3 region has the DNA TGCGCCAGCAGCTTGGTGGGTACCAGCCCGGCGTCCTACGAGCAGTACTTC. It encodes CASSLVGTSPASYEQYF.

The V and J genes are TRBV6-2 or TRBV6-3 and TRBJ2-1, with no clear D. In germline, CDR1 is MNHEY, CDR2 SVGEGT. There are 12 residues in the CDR3. V was clipped by 2 bases and J by 5 bases, with 4 bases between them. The CDR3 loop reads CASSYPHNEQFF. CDR3 DNA sequence: TGTGCCAGCAGTTACCCACACAATGAGCAGTTCTTC.

V and J are TRBV27 and TRBJ2-3; possible D gene TRBD1, 5 bases. This CDR3 region has 15 residues. Looked up from germline, CDR1 is MNHEY and CDR2 is SMNVEV (reference sequence). The V end was cut by 3 bases, the J end by 4 bases, with 14 bases between. The CDR3 region has the DNA TGTGCCAGCAGTTTTAGGCAGGGTCTGTCAGATACGCAGTATTTT. This encodes CASSFRQGLSDTQYF.

The V and J genes are TRBV24-1 and TRBJ2-5, with D tentatively TRBD1 (5 bases). Per germline, CDR1 KGHDR and CDR2 SFDVKD. CDR3 length: 15 residues. Trimming pared 3 bases from V and 1 base from J, leaving 11 bases between. In DNA, the CDR3 is TGTGCCACCAGTGATCCCAGACAGTTCCAAGAGACCCAGTACTTC. Its translation: CATSDPRQFQETQYF.

V and J are TRBV7-9 and TRBJ1-1; a weak D match, TRBD1 (5 bases). Germline V lookup: CDR1 SEHNR, CDR2 FQNEAQ (reference sequence). This CDR3 region has 15 residues. Trimming removed 1 base at V and 1 base at J, with 10 bases between. As DNA, the CDR3 is TGTGCCAGCAGCTTAGTTGAGGGGTCGAACACTGAAGCTTTCTTT. Translated, it gives CASSLVEGSNTEAFF.

The genes are TRBV5-1 and TRBJ2-1; no clear D. The ends were cut back, 0 bases at V and 7 bases at J, with 8 bases in the middle. The germline CDR1 and CDR2 sequences are SGHRS and YFSETQ. CDR3 length: 13 residues. Here the CDR3 reads CASSLGGQNEQFF. The CDR3, as DNA: TGCGCCAGCAGCTTGGGTGGGCAAAATGAGCAGTTCTTC.

CDR3 sequence: CAWDPGQKNIQYF. The CDR3, as DNA: TGTGCCTGGGATCCGGGACAGAAAAACATTCAGTACTTC. The rearrangement uses TRBV30 and TRBJ2-4, with TRBD1 matching over 7 bases. Trimming at V came to 5 bases and at J to 4 bases, leaving 5 bases not matched to a gene. Germline CDR1 GTSNPN, CDR2 SVGIG (reference sequence). CDR3 length: 13 amino acids.

This chain connects TRBV6-6 to TRBJ1-2; TRBD1 matches 10 bases. Germline trimming cut 5 bases from V and 7 bases from J; bases unmatched to any gene: 16. Germline CDR1 is MNHNY and CDR2 is SVGAGI (reference sequence). CDR3 length: 17 amino acids. The CDR3 DNA reads as TGTGCCAGCAGTCTCTCAGGGACAGGGGTTGATTTGGGTGGCTACACCTTC. It codes for CASSLSGTGVDLGGYTF.

The chain links TRBV6-2 or TRBV6-3 to TRBJ1-6, with D possibly TRBD1 on 6 matching bases. V lost 6 bases, J lost 6 bases, and 15 bases lay in between. Germline V gene lookup returns CDR1 MNHEY and CDR2 SVGEGT. This CDR3 is 15 amino acids long. For the CDR3, the DNA is TGTGCCAGCAGCCAACGGACAGAGTTTAATTCACCCCTCCACTTT. Protein: CASSQRTEFNSPLHF.

J is TRBJ1-3 and V is TRBV28, with 8 nucleotides matching TRBD1. V dropped 4 bases and J dropped 2; count of bases not matched to a gene: 7. The germline V gene has CDR1 MDHEN and CDR2 SYDVKM. The CDR3 length is 16 residues. In DNA, the CDR3 is TGTGCCAGCAGTTCTCGGACAGGGATTGCTGGAAACACCATATATTTT. Translated: CASSSRTGIAGNTIYF.

This chain connects TRBV7-9 to TRBJ2-1; 7 bases fit TRBD2. CDR3 size: 16 residues. The germline V gene encodes CDR1 SEHNR and CDR2 FQNEAQ (reference sequence). V trimming: 0 bases; J trimming: 3 bases; junction bases outside the gene matches: 5. In DNA form, the CDR3 reads TGTGCCAGCAGCTTAGCTGCGGGAGAGCTCTACAATGAGCAGTTCTTC. This sequence encodes CASSLAAGELYNEQFF.